This T cell receptor beta chain was captured by sequencing in a study of T cells in Graves' hyperthyroidism and ophthalmopathy. General study findings and limits: Ophthalmopathy was model-predicted a median around 6.1 months pre-onset.

Remarks on this clonotype: Its antigen is currently unknown. The junction shows a germline mismatch at one end, possibly a read error.

Germline CDR1 and CDR2: SGHAT and FQNNGV. The length of the CDR3 is 17 residues. It was RNA transcripts that yielded the amplified TCR beta CDR3 regions. In the first-round RT-PCR of the TCR CDR3, the HTBI primer set was used. TCRdb re-called the multiplex PCR reads through MiXCR, storing one row per CDR3 protein. In the table there are hundreds of thousands of distinct CDR3 sequences, around 15% of which are singletons. Ophthalmopathy cases met thresholds of Clinical Activity Score at least 3, NOSPECS grade at least 4 and duration under 3 months. This chain connects TRBV11-2 to TRBJ2-3; a possible D gene is TRBD2 (5 bases). The specimen was blood. The receptor's source is a woman aged 40 to 49 with Graves' ophthalmopathy. The CDR3, as DNA: TGCGCCAGCAGCTTGACGGCGGACCTAGCCGGCACAGATACGCAGTATTTT. Its protein is CASSLTADLAGTDTQYF.